Listed below are T cell receptor beta chains from one sample, sequenced in a study of blood T cell repertoires in COVID-19. TCRdb's table, derived via immunoSEQ multiplex PCR, lists solely in-frame clones and lacks some. The sample yields 100,000 or so clones, about 77% seen once. Sequencing used peripheral blood. Receptors were obtained from a man in his 70s with active or convalescent COVID-19. CDR3s include the opening cysteine and the closing phenylalanine or tryptophan. A D gene is named only where the DNA matches it firmly. A clone size is listed for some rows: how often the clone was seen (once, few, many), or a class if it is expanded.

clone_size d_call cdr3_length j_call v_call cdr3_aa cdr3_nt
- - 16 TRBJ2-2 TRBV25-1 CASSEKGAANTGELFF TGTGCCAGCAGTGAAAAAGGGGCAGCCAACACCGGGGAGCTGTTTTTT
- TRBD1 15 TRBJ1-4 TRBV5-1 CASSLQTGINEKLFF TGCGCCAGCAGCTTGCAGACAGGGATTAATGAAAAACTGTTTTTT
- - 11 TRBJ1-1 TRBV7-9 CASTPDTEAFF TGTGCCAGCACCCCTGACACTGAAGCTTTCTTT
- TRBD1 17 TRBJ1-6 TRBV27 CASSPRTGDSKNSPLHF TGTGCCAGCAGTCCACGGACAGGGGACTCCAAAAATTCACCCCTCCACTTT
- - 17 TRBJ2-1 TRBV4-2 CASSQDGGVGARGEQFF TGTGCCAGCAGCCAAGATGGGGGGGTTGGGGCCAGGGGTGAGCAGTTCTTC
- - 12 TRBJ1-5 TRBV28 CASSVINQPQHF TGTGCCAGCAGTGTCATCAATCAGCCCCAGCATTTT
- TRBD2 17 TRBJ2-1 TRBV19 CASTRTSGASSYNEQFF TGTGCCAGTACCCGGACTAGCGGGGCCAGCTCCTACAATGAGCAGTTCTTC
- TRBD1 15 TRBJ1-1 TRBV5-1 CASIKAPGQGAEAFF TGCGCCAGCATCAAAGCCCCCGGACAGGGCGCTGAAGCTTTCTTT
many TRBD2 18 TRBJ2-3 TRBV24-1 CATSDPRYSGDSTDTQYF TGTGCCACCAGTGATCCTCGGTATAGCGGGGATTCCACAGATACGCAGTATTTT
few TRBD1 16 TRBJ2-6 TRBV19 CASSVNRGHGANVLTF TGTGCCAGTAGTGTTAACAGGGGGCATGGGGCCAACGTCCTGACTTTC
- TRBD1 14 TRBJ1-1 TRBV19 CASSSQGAGTEAFF TGTGCCAGTAGTTCACAGGGGGCGGGCACTGAAGCTTTCTTT
- TRBD1 16 TRBJ1-1 TRBV7-8 CASSLSGTGDNTEAFF TGTGCCAGCAGCCTATCCGGGACAGGGGACAACACTGAAGCTTTCTTT
- TRBD1 11 TRBJ2-7 TRBV10-3 CAIQGDHEQYF TGTGCCATCCAGGGGGACCACGAGCAGTACTTC
- - 16 TRBJ2-1 TRBV4-1 CASSQAVWSSYNEQFF TGCGCCAGCAGCCAAGCCGTTTGGAGCTCCTACAATGAGCAGTTCTTC
many TRBD1 17 TRBJ2-3 TRBV3-1/TRBV3-2 CASSQDSSAGGIDTQYF TGTGCCAGCAGCCAAGACTCCTCGGCAGGGGGTATAGATACGCAGTATTTT
- - 14 TRBJ2-7 TRBV5-5 CASSLAGDYYEQYF TGTGCCAGCAGCTTGGCAGGGGACTACTACGAGCAGTACTTC
few - 18 TRBJ2-5 TRBV7-9 CASSLDPRSSVLGETQYF TGTGCCAGCAGCTTAGATCCAAGATCCAGCGTATTAGGAGAGACCCAGTACTTC
- TRBD1 16 TRBJ2-1 TRBV5-1 CASSPLGQGFNNEQFF TGCGCCAGCAGCCCTCTCGGACAGGGGTTTAACAATGAGCAGTTCTTC
- TRBD1 14 TRBJ2-7 TRBV5-1 CASSLDRARSEQYF TGCGCCAGCAGCCTGGACAGGGCGAGGAGTGAGCAGTACTTC
- TRBD1 18 TRBJ1-4 TRBV5-3 CARSFAGTGGVVSEKLFF TGTGCCAGAAGCTTTGCCGGGACAGGGGGTGTAGTAAGTGAAAAACTGTTTTTT
- - 15 TRBJ1-6 TRBV7-3 CASSLTGLGGSPLHF TGTGCCAGCAGCTTAACTGGCTTGGGAGGTTCACCCCTCCACTTT
- TRBD2 16 TRBJ2-1 TRBV15 CATTSGARVLRDEQFF TGTGCCACCACTAGCGGGGCCAGGGTCCTTCGGGATGAGCAGTTCTTC
- TRBD1 16 TRBJ1-5 TRBV6-2/TRBV6-3 CASSYPTGGSNQPQHF TGTGCCAGCAGTTACCCGACAGGGGGAAGCAATCAGCCCCAGCATTTT
- TRBD1 14 TRBJ1-5 TRBV6-5 CASRSDREGQPQHF TGTGCCAGCAGATCGGACAGGGAAGGTCAGCCCCAGCATTTT
once TRBD2 19 TRBJ2-1 TRBV19 CASSPTGLAGEFSYNEQFF TGTGCCAGTAGCCCTACGGGACTAGCGGGTGAGTTCTCCTACAATGAGCAGTTCTTC
- - 12 TRBJ2-7 TRBV11-2 CASSLGAYEQYF TGTGCCAGCAGCTTAGGGGCGTACGAGCAGTACTTC
few TRBD1 15 TRBJ2-7 TRBV4-1 CASSQAGTAFYEQYF TGCGCCAGCAGCCAGGCCGGGACAGCCTTCTACGAGCAGTACTTC
once - 15 TRBJ2-3 TRBV6-1 CASSEKSRPTDTQYF TGTGCCAGCAGTGAAAAATCGAGGCCCACAGATACGCAGTATTTT
- - 14 TRBJ1-5 TRBV5-1 CASSSGVFGQPQHF TGCGCCAGCAGCTCAGGGGTTTTCGGTCAGCCCCAGCATTTT
- - 16 TRBJ1-4 TRBV28 CASSPPGLGSNEKLFF TGTGCCAGCAGTCCCCCCGGGTTGGGGAGTAATGAAAAACTGTTTTTT
- - 14 TRBJ1-6 TRBV7-9 CASSLRDTGSPLHF TGTGCCAGCAGCTTAAGGGACACTGGGTCACCCCTCCACTTT
once TRBD1 13 TRBJ1-2 TRBV7-9 CASSTGTAYGYTF TGTGCCAGCAGCACCGGGACAGCGTATGGCTACACCTTC
- - 13 TRBJ1-2 TRBV24-1 CATSAGGNYGYTF TGTGCCACCAGTGCAGGAGGAAACTATGGCTACACCTTC
- - 15 TRBJ1-5 TRBV7-6 CASSLAPYSNQPQHF TGTGCCAGCAGCTTAGCCCCCTATAGCAATCAGCCCCAGCATTTT
- TRBD1 17 TRBJ1-4 TRBV4-3 CASSQDPPGTENEKLFF TGCGCCAGCAGCCAAGATCCCCCCGGGACAGAGAATGAAAAACTGTTTTTT
- TRBD2 15 TRBJ2-1 TRBV7-2 CASRGRLAGVNEQFF TGTGCCAGCAGGGGCAGGCTAGCGGGAGTTAATGAGCAGTTCTTC